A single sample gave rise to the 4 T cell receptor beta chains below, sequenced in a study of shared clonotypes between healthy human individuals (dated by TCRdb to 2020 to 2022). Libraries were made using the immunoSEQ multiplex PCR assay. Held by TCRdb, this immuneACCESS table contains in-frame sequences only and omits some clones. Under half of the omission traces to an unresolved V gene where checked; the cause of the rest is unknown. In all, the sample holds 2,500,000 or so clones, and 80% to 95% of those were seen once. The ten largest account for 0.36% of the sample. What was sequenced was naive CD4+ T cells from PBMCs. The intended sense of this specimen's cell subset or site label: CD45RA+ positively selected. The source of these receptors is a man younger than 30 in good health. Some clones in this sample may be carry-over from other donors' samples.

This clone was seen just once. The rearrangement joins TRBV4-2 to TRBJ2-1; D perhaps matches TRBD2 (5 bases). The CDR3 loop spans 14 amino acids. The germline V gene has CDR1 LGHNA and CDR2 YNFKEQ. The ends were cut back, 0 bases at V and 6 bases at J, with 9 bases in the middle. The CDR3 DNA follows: TGTGCCAGCAGCCAAGACCGGGGTTCCAATGAGCAGTTCTTC. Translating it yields CASSQDRGSNEQFF.

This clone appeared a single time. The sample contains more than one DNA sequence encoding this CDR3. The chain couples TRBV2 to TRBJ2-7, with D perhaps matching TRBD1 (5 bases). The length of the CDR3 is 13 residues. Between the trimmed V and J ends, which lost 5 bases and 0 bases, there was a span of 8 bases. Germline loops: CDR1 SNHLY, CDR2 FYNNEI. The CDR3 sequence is CASSTTGSYEQYF. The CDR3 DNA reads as TGTGCCAGCAGTACCACAGGCTCCTACGAGCAGTACTTC.

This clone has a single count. CDR3 coding DNA: TGTGCCAGCAGTGGTCCCGGGGGGGGTGATCAGCCCCAGCATTTT. It encodes CASSGPGGGDQPQHF. The chain has TRBV2 and TRBJ1-5, with a tentative D call TRBD1 (5 bases). The CDR3 loop spans 15 amino acids. Germline lookup yields CDR1 SNHLY and CDR2 FYNNEI. Trimming stripped 4 bases from V and 5 bases from J, with 15 bases between. The full variable domain, with the rest looked up from reference TRBV2 and TRBJ1-5, is EPEVTQTPSHQVTQMGQEVILRCVPISNHLYFYWYRQILGQKVEFLVSFYNNEISEKSEIFDDQFSVERPDGSNFTLKIRSTKLEDSAMYFCASSGPGGGDQPQHFGDGTRLSIL.

CDR3 nucleotides: TGTGCCAGTGGGGCCTTCGCCGGGGAGCTGTTTTTT. Its protein is CASGAFAGELFF. The chain joins TRBV6-5 to TRBJ2-2; possible D gene TRBD1, 5 bases. V was shortened by 9 bases and J by 6 bases, with 11 bases between the two germline ends. Germline CDR1 and CDR2: MNHEY and SVGAGI. CDR3 length equals 12 residues.